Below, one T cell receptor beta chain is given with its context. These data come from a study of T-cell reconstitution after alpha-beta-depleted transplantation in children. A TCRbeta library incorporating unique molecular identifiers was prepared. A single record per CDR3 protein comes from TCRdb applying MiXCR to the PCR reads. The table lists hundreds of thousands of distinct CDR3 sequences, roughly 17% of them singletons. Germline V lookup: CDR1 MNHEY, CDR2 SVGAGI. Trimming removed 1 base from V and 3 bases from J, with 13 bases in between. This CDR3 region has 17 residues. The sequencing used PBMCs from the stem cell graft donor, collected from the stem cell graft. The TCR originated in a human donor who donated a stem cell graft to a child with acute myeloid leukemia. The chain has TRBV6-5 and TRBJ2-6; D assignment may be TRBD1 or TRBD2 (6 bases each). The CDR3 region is CASSYFFRGGGANVLTF. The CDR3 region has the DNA TGTGCCAGCAGTTACTTTTTCAGGGGAGGTGGGGCCAACGTCCTGACTTTC.